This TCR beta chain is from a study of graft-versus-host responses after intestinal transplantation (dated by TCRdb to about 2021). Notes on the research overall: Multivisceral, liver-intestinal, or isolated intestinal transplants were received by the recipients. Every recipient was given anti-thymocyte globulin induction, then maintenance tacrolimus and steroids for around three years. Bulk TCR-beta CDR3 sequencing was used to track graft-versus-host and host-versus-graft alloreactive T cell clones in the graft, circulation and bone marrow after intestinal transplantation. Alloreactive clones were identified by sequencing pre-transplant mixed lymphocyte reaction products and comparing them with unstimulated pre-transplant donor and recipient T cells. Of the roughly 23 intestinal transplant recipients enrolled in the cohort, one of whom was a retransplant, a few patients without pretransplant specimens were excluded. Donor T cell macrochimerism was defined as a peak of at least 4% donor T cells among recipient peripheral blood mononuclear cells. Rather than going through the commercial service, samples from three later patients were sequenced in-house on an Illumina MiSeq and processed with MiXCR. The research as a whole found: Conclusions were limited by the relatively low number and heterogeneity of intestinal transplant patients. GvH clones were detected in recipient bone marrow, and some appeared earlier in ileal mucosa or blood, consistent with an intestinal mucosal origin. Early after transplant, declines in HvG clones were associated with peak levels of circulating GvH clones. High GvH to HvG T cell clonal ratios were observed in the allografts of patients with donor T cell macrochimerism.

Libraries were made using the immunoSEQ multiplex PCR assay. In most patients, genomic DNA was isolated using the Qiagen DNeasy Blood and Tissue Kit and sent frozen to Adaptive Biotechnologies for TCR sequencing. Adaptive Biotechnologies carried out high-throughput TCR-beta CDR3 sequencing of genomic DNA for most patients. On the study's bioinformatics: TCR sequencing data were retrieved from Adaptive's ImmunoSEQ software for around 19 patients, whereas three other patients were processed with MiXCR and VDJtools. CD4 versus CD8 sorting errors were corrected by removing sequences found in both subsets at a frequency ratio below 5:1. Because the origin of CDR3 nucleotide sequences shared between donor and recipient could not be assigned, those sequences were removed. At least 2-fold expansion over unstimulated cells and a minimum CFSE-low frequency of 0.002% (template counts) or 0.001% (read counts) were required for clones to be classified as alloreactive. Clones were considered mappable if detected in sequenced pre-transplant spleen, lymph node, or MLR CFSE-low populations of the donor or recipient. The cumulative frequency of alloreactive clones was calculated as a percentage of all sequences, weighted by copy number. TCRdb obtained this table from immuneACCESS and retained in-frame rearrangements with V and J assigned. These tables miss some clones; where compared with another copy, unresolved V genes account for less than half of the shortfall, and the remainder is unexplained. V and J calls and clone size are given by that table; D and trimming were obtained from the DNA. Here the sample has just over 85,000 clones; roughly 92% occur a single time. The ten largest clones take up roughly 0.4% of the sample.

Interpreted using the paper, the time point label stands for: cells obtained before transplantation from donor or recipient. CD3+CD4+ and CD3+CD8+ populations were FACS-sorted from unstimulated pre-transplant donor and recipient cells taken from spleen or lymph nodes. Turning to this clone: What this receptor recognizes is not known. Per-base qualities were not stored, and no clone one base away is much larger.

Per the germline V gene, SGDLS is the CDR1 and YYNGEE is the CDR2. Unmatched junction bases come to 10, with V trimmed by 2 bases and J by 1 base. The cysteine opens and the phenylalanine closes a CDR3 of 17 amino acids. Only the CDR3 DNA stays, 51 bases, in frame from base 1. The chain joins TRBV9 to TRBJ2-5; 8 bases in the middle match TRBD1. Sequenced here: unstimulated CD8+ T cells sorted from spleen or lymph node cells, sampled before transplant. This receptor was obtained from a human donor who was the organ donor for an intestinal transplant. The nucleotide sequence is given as TGTGCCAGCAGCGTTAATCCAAAGCAGGGGGCCCAAGAGACCCAGTACTTC. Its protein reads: CASSVNPKQGAQETQYF.